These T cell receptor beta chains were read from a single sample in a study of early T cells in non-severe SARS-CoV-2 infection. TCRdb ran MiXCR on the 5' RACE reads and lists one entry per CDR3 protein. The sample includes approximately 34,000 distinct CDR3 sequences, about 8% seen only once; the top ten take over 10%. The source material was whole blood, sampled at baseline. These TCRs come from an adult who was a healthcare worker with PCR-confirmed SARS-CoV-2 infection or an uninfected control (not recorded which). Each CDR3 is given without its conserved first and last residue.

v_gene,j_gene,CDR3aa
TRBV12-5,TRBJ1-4,ASGLGQTATNEKLF
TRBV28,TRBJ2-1,ASSKRQGEQF
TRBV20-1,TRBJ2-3,SAIGWGAETDTQY
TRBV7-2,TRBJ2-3,ASSPSRVADTQY
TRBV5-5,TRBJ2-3,ASSLASTDTQY
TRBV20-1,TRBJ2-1,SARDLQRGDYNEQF
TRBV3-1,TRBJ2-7,ASSQPRADSPPLEQY
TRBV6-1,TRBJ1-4,ASSVPRGSRKLF
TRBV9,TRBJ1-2,ASSVGEGDREAYGYT
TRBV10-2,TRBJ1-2,ASSESWAGDYGYT